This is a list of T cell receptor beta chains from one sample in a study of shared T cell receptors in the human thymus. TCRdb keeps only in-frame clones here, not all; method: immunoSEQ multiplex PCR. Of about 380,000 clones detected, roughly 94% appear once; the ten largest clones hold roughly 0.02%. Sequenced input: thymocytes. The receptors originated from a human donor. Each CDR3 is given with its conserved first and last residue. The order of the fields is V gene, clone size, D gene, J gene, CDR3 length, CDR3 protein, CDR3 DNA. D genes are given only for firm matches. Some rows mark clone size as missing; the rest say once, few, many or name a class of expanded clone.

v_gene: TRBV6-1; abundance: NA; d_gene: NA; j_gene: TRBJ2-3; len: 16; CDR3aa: CASSELVRGPTDTQYF; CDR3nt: TGTGCCAGCAGTGAATTAGTACGGGGGCCCACAGATACGCAGTATTTT
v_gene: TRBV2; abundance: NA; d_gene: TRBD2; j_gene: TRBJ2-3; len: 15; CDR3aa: CATRLAGGLADTQYF; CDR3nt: TGTGCCACTAGACTAGCGGGAGGATTAGCAGATACGCAGTATTTT
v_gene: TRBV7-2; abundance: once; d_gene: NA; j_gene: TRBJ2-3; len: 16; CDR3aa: CASSFRTAPSTDTQYF; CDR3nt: TGTGCCAGCAGCTTTCGGACTGCCCCTAGCACAGATACGCAGTATTTT
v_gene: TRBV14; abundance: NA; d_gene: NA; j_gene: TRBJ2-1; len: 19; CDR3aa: CASSQGVPLAESSYNEQFF; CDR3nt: TGTGCCAGCAGCCAAGGAGTCCCCTTGGCGGAGAGCTCCTACAATGAGCAGTTCTTC
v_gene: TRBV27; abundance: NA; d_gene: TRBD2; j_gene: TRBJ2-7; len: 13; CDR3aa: CASMRREGYEQYF; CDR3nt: TGTGCCAGCATGAGGCGGGAGGGGTACGAGCAGTACTTC
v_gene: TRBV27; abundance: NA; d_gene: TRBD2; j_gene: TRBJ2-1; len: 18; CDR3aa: CASRPGTSGARSYNEQFF; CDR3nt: TGTGCCAGCAGACCCGGGACTAGCGGAGCGCGCTCCTACAATGAGCAGTTCTTC
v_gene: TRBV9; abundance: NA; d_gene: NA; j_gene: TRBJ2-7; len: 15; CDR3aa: CASSLRTGAGGEQYF; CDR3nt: TGTGCCAGCAGCCTAAGGACGGGAGCAGGCGGCGAGCAGTACTTC
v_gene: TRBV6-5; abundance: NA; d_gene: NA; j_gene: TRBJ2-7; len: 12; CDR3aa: CASRATHYEQYF; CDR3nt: TGTGCCAGCAGGGCTACTCACTACGAGCAGTACTTC
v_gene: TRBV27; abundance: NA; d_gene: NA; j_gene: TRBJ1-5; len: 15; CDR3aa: CASSLRGSGNQPQHF; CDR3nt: TGTGCCAGCAGTCTCAGGGGAAGTGGCAATCAGCCCCAGCATTTT
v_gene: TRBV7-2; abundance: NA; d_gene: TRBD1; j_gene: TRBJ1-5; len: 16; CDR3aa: CASSLPDRGLHQPQHF; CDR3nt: TGTGCCAGCAGCCTCCCGGACAGGGGGCTTCATCAGCCCCAGCATTTT
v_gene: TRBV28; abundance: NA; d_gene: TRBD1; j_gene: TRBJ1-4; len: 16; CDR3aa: CASSFSLQGGNEKLFF; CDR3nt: TGTGCCAGCAGTTTTAGTTTACAGGGGGGTAATGAAAAACTGTTTTTT
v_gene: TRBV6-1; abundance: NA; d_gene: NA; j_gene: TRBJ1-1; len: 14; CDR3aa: CASSEWGAGTEAFF; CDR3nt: TGTGCCAGCAGTGAATGGGGCGCAGGCACTGAAGCTTTCTTT
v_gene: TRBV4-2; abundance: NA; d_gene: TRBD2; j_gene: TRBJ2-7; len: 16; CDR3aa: CASSQIREGGSYEQYF; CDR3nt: TGTGCCAGCAGCCAAATACGGGAGGGGGGCTCCTACGAGCAGTACTTC
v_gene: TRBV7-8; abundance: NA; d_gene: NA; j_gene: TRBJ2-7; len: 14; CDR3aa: CASSLVQVRYEQYF; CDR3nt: TGTGCCAGCAGCTTAGTTCAGGTCCGGTACGAGCAGTACTTC
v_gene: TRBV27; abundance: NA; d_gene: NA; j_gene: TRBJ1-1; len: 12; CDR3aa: CASKGGWTEAFF; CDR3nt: TGTGCCAGCAAAGGGGGGTGGACTGAAGCTTTCTTT
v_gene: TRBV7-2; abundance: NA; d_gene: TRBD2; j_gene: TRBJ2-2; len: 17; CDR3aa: CASSSQLAAANTGELFF; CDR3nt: TGTGCCAGCAGCTCTCAACTAGCGGCCGCGAACACCGGGGAGCTGTTTTTT
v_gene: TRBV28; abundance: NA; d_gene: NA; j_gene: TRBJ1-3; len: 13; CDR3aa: CASNPGLPHTIYF; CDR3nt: TGTGCCAGCAACCCGGGCCTCCCACACACCATATATTTT
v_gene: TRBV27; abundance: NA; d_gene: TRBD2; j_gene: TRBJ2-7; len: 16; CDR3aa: CASSSPGTSGSYEQYF; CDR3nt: TGTGCCAGCAGTTCCCCAGGGACTAGCGGCTCCTACGAGCAGTACTTC
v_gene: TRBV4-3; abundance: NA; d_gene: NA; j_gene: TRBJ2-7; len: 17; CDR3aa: CASSQDWGRSGWDEQYF; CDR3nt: TGCGCCAGCAGCCAAGACTGGGGGAGGTCAGGTTGGGACGAGCAGTACTTC
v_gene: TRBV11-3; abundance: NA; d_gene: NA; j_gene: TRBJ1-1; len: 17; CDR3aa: CASSIRDLGRLNTEAFF; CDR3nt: TGTGCCAGCAGCATACGTGACTTAGGGCGGTTGAACACTGAAGCTTTCTTT
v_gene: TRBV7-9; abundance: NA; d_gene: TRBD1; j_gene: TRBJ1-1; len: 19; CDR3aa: CASSLRSGQGLAPNTEAFF; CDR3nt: TGTGCCAGCAGCCTACGCTCGGGACAGGGGTTAGCACCGAACACTGAAGCTTTCTTT
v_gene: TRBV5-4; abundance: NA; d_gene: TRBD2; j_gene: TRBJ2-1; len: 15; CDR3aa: CASSYYPRGGNEQFF; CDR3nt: TGTGCCAGCAGCTATTATCCCCGGGGGGGGAATGAGCAGTTCTTC
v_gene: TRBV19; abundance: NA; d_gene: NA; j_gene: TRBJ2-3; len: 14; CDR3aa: CASSMRTETDTQYF; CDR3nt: TGTGCCAGTAGTATGAGGACAGAGACAGATACGCAGTATTTT
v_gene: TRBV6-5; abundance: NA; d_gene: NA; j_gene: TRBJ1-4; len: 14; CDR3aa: CASSYSAGGEKLFF; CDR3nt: TGTGCCAGCAGTTACAGTGCGGGGGGTGAAAAACTGTTTTTT
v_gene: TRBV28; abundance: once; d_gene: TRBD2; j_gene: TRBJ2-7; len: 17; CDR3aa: CASSFPVAGGFPYEQYF; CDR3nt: TGTGCCAGCAGTTTTCCCGTCGCGGGAGGGTTTCCCTACGAGCAGTACTTC
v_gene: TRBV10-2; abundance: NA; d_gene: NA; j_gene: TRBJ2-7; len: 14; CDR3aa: CASIGPAGGYEQYF; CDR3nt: TGCGCCAGCATTGGACCAGCGGGTGGCTACGAGCAGTACTTC
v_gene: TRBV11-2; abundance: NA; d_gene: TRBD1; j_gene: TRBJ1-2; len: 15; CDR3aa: CASSNGTGTNYGYTF; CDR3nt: TGTGCCAGCAGCAACGGGACAGGGACTAACTATGGCTACACCTTC
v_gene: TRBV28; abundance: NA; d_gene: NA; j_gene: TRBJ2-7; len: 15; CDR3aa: CASSLERALDYEQYF; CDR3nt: TGTGCCAGCAGTTTGGAGCGTGCCTTAGACTACGAGCAGTACTTC
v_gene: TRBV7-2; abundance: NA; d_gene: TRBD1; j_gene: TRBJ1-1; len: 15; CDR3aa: CASSLQQGNNTEAFF; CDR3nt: TGTGCCAGCAGCTTACAACAGGGGAATAACACTGAAGCTTTCTTT
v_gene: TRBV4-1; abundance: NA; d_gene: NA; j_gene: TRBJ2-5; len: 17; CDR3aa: CASSQDRERDNQETQYF; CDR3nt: TGCGCCAGCAGCCAAGATCGAGAGCGGGACAACCAAGAGACCCAGTACTTC
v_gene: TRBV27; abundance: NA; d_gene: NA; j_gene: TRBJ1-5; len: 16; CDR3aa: CASGKDRYHSNQPQHF; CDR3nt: TGTGCCAGCGGGAAGGACAGATACCATAGCAATCAGCCCCAGCATTTT
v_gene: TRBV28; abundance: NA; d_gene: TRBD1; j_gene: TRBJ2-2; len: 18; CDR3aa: CASTLGGSGQGHTGELFF; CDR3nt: TGTGCCAGCACCCTCGGGGGTAGCGGACAGGGGCACACCGGGGAGCTGTTTTTT
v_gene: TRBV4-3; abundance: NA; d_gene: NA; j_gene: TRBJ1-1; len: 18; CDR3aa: CASSPSERNTKTNTEAFF; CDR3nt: TGCGCCAGCAGCCCTTCTGAAAGGAACACCAAAACGAACACTGAAGCTTTCTTT
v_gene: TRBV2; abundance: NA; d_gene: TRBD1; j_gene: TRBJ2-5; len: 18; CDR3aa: CASSDGSLGQGVEETQYF; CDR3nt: TGTGCCAGCAGTGACGGTTCCCTGGGGCAGGGGGTCGAAGAGACCCAGTACTTC
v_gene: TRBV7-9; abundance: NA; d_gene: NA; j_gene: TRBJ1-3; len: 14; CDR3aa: CASSLGAFINTIYF; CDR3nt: TGTGCCAGCAGCTTAGGGGCCTTTATTAACACCATATATTTT
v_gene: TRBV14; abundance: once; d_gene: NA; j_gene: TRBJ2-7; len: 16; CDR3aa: CASSRAVGEGTYEQYF; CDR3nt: TGTGCCAGCAGCCGGGCTGTGGGAGAAGGAACCTACGAGCAGTACTTC
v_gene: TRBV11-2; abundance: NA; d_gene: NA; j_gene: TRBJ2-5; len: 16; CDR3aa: CASSKGASGYQETQYF; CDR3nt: TGTGCCAGCAGCAAGGGGGCTAGCGGGTACCAAGAGACCCAGTACTTC
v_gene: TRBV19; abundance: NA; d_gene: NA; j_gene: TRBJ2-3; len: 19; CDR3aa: CAIGSVLGIGPTSTDTQYF; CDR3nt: TGTGCCATTGGGTCGGTCCTGGGGATCGGGCCAACTAGCACAGATACGCAGTATTTT
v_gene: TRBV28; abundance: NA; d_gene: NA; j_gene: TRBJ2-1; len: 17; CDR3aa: CASSLPITYRAHNEQFF; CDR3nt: TGTGCCAGCAGTCTTCCTATAACCTACAGGGCTCACAATGAGCAGTTCTTC
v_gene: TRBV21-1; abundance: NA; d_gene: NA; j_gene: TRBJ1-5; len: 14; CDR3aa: CASGQGYSNQPQHF; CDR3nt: TGTGCCAGCGGACAGGGTTATAGCAATCAGCCCCAGCATTTT
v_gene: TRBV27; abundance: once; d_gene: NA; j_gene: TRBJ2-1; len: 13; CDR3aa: CASSFTADNEQFF; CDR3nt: TGTGCCAGCAGTTTTACCGCAGACAATGAGCAGTTCTTC
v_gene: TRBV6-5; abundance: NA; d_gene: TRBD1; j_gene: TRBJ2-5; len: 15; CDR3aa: CASSPGTGGGETQYF; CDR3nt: TGTGCCAGCAGTCCCGGGACAGGGGGCGGGGAGACCCAGTACTTC
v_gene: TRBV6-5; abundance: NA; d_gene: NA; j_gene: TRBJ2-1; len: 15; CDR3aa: CASRTTGEVRNEQFF; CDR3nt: TGTGCCAGCAGAACAACAGGGGAGGTCCGAAATGAGCAGTTCTTC
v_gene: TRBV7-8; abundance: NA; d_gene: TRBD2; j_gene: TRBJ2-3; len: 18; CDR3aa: CASSLPLDSGSRTDTQYF; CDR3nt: TGTGCCAGCAGCTTACCCCTCGATAGCGGGAGTAGAACAGATACGCAGTATTTT
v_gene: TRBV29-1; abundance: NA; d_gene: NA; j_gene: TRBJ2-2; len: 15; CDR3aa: CSVAGVGPNTGELFF; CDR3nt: TGCAGCGTTGCGGGGGTAGGTCCGAACACCGGGGAGCTGTTTTTT
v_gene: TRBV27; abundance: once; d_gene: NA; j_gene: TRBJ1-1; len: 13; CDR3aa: CASSPLQGLGAFF; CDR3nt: TGTGCCAGCAGTCCCTTACAGGGCCTGGGGGCTTTCTTT
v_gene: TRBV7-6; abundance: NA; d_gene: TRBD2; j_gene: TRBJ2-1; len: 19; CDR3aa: CASSLAVGGRAPSDNEQFF; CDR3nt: TGTGCCAGCAGCTTAGCCGTAGGTGGGAGGGCCCCCTCAGACAATGAGCAGTTCTTC
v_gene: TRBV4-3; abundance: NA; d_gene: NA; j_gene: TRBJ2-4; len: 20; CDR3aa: CASSQAGRHHNSIAKNIQYF; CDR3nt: TGCGCCAGCAGCCAGGCCGGGCGTCACCATAACTCAATAGCCAAAAACATTCAGTACTTC
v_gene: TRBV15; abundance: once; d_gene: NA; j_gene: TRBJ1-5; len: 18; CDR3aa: CATSREAGLGREGQPQHF; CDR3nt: TGTGCCACCAGCAGAGAAGCAGGGTTGGGTCGGGAAGGTCAGCCCCAGCATTTT
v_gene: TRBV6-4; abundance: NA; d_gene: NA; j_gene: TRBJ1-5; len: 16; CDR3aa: CASSDGTLGSNQPQHF; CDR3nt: TGTGCCAGCAGTGACGGGACCCTCGGGAGCAATCAGCCCCAGCATTTT
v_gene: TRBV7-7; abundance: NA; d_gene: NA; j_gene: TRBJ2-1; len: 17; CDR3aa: CASSLGKRDTGGEEQFF; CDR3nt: TGTGCTAGCAGCTTAGGGAAGCGGGACACCGGCGGGGAGGAGCAGTTCTTC
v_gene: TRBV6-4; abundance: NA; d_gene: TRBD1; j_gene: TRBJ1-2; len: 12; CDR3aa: CTQTGHHYGYTF; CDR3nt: TGTACCCAGACAGGGCATCACTATGGCTACACCTTC
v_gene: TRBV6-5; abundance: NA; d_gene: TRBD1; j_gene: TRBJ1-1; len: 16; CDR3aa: CASSYGGQVRNTEAFF; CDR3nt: TGTGCCAGCAGTTACGGGGGACAGGTGAGGAACACTGAAGCTTTCTTT
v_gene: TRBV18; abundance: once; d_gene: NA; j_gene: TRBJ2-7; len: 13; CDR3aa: CASSPGTPYEQYF; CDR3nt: TGTGCCAGCTCACCCGGGACACCCTACGAGCAGTACTTC
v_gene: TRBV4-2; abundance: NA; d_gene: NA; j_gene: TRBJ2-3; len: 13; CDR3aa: CASSHRGTDTQYF; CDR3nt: TGTGCCAGCAGCCACCGCGGGACAGATACGCAGTATTTT